A single sample gave rise to the 3 T cell receptor beta chains below, sequenced in a study of cytomegalovirus exposure and HLA in healthy donors (dated by TCRdb to the late 2010s). Receptor libraries were prepared by the immunoSEQ multiplex PCR assay. For the multiplex PCR, a mixture combining 60 forward primers for TCR Vbeta segments and 13 reverse primers for TCR Jbeta segments was used. Imported from immuneACCESS, the table was reduced by TCRdb to in-frame sequences with V and J called. These copies leave out some clones; in studies compared against another copy, an unresolved V gene accounts for under half, and the cause of the remainder is not known. Counted in this sample were roughly 230,000 clones; 80% to 95% of them appeared once. 1.7% of the sample rests with the top ten. The sample comprised PBMCs. The receptors originated from a girl aged 2-10 years in good health and CMV-seronegative.

The chain uses TRBV21-1 and TRBJ2-7; TRBD1, the D gene given by the table, was not confirmed from the DNA. TRBV21-1 is given as a pseudogene. This CDR3 has 16 amino acids. The CDR3 spells CASSTPPGEVLYEQYF. Here the CDR3 DNA reads TGTGCCAGCAGCACCCCCCCAGGGGAAGTCCTCTACGAGCAGTACTTC.

The CDR3 reads CASRLTGVYEQYF. CDR3 bases: TGTGCCAGCAGGTTGACAGGGGTCTACGAGCAGTACTTC. V is TRBV6-5 and J is TRBJ2-7; 8 positions match TRBD1. The CDR3 loop spans 13 amino acids. The germline gives CDR1 MNHEY, CDR2 SVGAGI. Trimming at V came to 6 bases and at J to 3 bases, leaving 4 bases not matched to a gene.

This chain links TRBV5-6 with TRBJ2-7; the match to TRBD2 covers 15 bases. CDR1 and CDR2 (germline): SGHDT, YYEEEE. The junction had 4 bases not matched to a gene; V was cut back by 3 bases and J by 3 bases. CDR3 size: 16 residues. The CDR3 DNA is TGTGCCAGCAGCTGGACTAGCGGGAGGGCCATCTACGAGCAGTACTTC. It specifies CASSWTSGRAIYEQYF.